This section outlines one T cell receptor (beta chain) sequence together with its context. This CDR3 is 14 amino acids long. With 6 bases removed from V and 8 bases from J, the gap between germline ends came to 22 bases. Looked up from germline, CDR1 is SQVTM and CDR2 is ANQGSEA. This sample is part of a study of cytotoxic CD8 clonotypes in ibrutinib-treated CLL. Some clones are missing from TCRdb's copy, which holds only in-frame ones; the method was immunoSEQ multiplex PCR. The data contain under 300,000 clones, about 72% of them singletons. The chain carries TRBV29-1 and TRBJ1-2, with D tentatively TRBD1 (5 bases). The sequences come from PBMCs, collected at disease progression, from a patient treated with ibrutinib. This receptor was obtained from a human donor with chronic lymphocytic leukemia. The chain's CDR3 is CSVGRDQPQWGYTF. Here the CDR3 DNA reads TGCAGCGTCGGACGGGACCAACCCCAGTGGGGCTACACCTTC.